The source of this T cell receptor beta chain is a study of T cells in women clearing cervical HPV infection. This CDR3 contains 15 residues. Clones were sequenced by immunoSEQ multiplex PCR, and TCRdb holds only the in-frame ones, with some missing. The sample shows over 10,000 clones, and 10% sits with its ten largest clones. Regarding this clone: The read terminates 3 residues ahead of where the CDR3 ends, so the germline J gene completes it. The same CDR3 can be traced to other DNA sequences in this sample.

V gene TRBV23-1 combines with J gene TRBJ1-2; weak D call: TRBD1 (5 bases). TRBV23-1 is reported as an ORF; its role is uncertain. This receptor was identified in a woman aged 18 to 69 with a cervical HPV16 infection that either progressed to CIN3+ or cleared (not recorded which). The sequencing input was blood buffy coat. The CDR3 reads CASSRLGHRYEGYTF. CDR3 DNA, as far as it was read: TGCGCCAGCAGTCGCCTCGGACACCGTTATGAGGGC.